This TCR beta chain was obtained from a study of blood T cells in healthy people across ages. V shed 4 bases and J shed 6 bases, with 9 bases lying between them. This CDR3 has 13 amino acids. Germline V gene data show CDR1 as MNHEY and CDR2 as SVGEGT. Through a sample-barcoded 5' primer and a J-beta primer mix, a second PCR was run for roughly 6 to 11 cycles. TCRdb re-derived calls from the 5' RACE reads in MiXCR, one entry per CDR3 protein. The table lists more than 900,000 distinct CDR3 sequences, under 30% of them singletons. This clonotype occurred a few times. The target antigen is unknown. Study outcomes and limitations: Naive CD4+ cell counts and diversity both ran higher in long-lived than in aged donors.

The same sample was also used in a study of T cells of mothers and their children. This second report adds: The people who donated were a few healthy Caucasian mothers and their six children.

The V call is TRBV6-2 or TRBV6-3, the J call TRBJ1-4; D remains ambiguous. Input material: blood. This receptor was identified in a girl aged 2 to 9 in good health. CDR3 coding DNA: TGTGCCAGCAGTTCGGGGATGGATGAAAAACTGTTTTTT. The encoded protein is CASSSGMDEKLFF.